The rows below give T cell receptor beta chains drawn from one sample of a study of shared clonotypes between healthy human individuals. Sequencing was performed with immunoSEQ multiplex PCR; in TCRdb, only in-frame clones are kept and a portion is missing. The sample contains millions of clones, approximately 94% of which appear only once. The specimen was naive CD8+ T cells sorted from blood. Receptors were obtained from a man aged 18 to 30 in good health. Each CDR3 is given with its conserved first and last residue. D genes are given only for firm matches. Only part of the rows carry a size: once, few, many, or a class if the clone is expanded.

clone size: .
D gene: TRBD1
V gene: TRBV27
J gene: TRBJ2-5
CDR3 DNA: TGTGCCAGCAGTGTAGACAGGGGAGAGACCCAGTACTTC
CDR3 protein: CASSVDRGETQYF

clone size: .
D gene: .
V gene: TRBV19
J gene: TRBJ2-7
CDR3 DNA: TGTGCCAGTAGTTTCGGAGGCGGTTCCTACGAGCAGTACTTC
CDR3 protein: CASSFGGGSYEQYF

clone size: .
D gene: .
V gene: TRBV29-1
J gene: TRBJ2-2
CDR3 DNA: TGCAGCGTCGCCGCAACAGGGACGGACACCGGGGAGCTGTTTTTT
CDR3 protein: CSVAATGTDTGELFF

clone size: .
D gene: .
V gene: TRBV4-1
J gene: TRBJ2-3
CDR3 DNA: TGCGCCAGCAGTCCTACGGGACTCCCAGGAGATACGCAGTATTTT
CDR3 protein: CASSPTGLPGDTQYF

clone size: .
D gene: .
V gene: TRBV4-1
J gene: TRBJ1-3
CDR3 DNA: TGCGCCAGCAGCCAAGAGTCGGACTCTGGAAACACCATATATTTT
CDR3 protein: CASSQESDSGNTIYF

clone size: .
D gene: .
V gene: TRBV27
J gene: TRBJ2-4
CDR3 DNA: TGTGCCAGCCGATTCTTGGGGAATGACATTCAGTACTTC
CDR3 protein: CASRFLGNDIQYF

clone size: .
D gene: .
V gene: TRBV19
J gene: TRBJ2-7
CDR3 DNA: TGTGCCAGTACCGCCGTGGCAGGGAGCTCCTACGAGCAGTACTTC
CDR3 protein: CASTAVAGSSYEQYF

clone size: .
D gene: TRBD2
V gene: TRBV6-4
J gene: TRBJ2-3
CDR3 DNA: TGTGCCAGCAGTGACGAGGCTAGCGGGGGACTAGATACGCAGTATTTT
CDR3 protein: CASSDEASGGLDTQYF

clone size: .
D gene: TRBD1
V gene: TRBV9
J gene: TRBJ2-7
CDR3 DNA: TGTGCCAGCAGCGAGACACCGGGACAGGGGGCCTATGACGAGCAGTACTTC
CDR3 protein: CASSETPGQGAYDEQYF

clone size: few
D gene: TRBD2
V gene: TRBV2
J gene: TRBJ2-3
CDR3 DNA: TGTGCCAGCAGTGAAAACCTAGGCGGGGGGGCAGCAGATACGCAGTATTTT
CDR3 protein: CASSENLGGGAADTQYF

clone size: .
D gene: .
V gene: TRBV6-1
J gene: TRBJ2-7
CDR3 DNA: TGTGCCAGCAGTGAAGGGGGAGCAGGGGAGCTTTACGAGCAGTACTTC
CDR3 protein: CASSEGGAGELYEQYF

clone size: .
D gene: TRBD2
V gene: TRBV6-1
J gene: TRBJ2-1
CDR3 DNA: TGTGCCAGCAGTGACCGAGCGGGAGGGCTATACAATGAGCAGTTCTTC
CDR3 protein: CASSDRAGGLYNEQFF

clone size: .
D gene: .
V gene: TRBV9
J gene: TRBJ1-6
CDR3 DNA: TGTGCCAGCAGCGTAGCAGCGGGAGGTCCCCTCCACTTT
CDR3 protein: CASSVAAGGPLHF

clone size: .
D gene: .
V gene: TRBV4-1
J gene: TRBJ2-5
CDR3 DNA: TGCGCCAGCAGCCAAGTTGTAGGGACAGAGACCCAGTACTTC
CDR3 protein: CASSQVVGTETQYF

clone size: .
D gene: TRBD1
V gene: TRBV27
J gene: TRBJ1-1
CDR3 DNA: TGTGCCAGCAGTTTCCAGGGGGCCCCTGAAGCTTTCTTT
CDR3 protein: CASSFQGAPEAFF

clone size: .
D gene: .
V gene: TRBV27
J gene: TRBJ1-5
CDR3 DNA: TGTGCCAGCAGTTTAGCGGGGCGCGGTCAGCCCCAGCATTTT
CDR3 protein: CASSLAGRGQPQHF

clone size: .
D gene: TRBD1
V gene: TRBV27
J gene: TRBJ2-5
CDR3 DNA: TGTGCCAGCAGTTTAATGACAGGGGAAGGGGACCAGTACTTC
CDR3 protein: CASSLMTGEGDQYF

clone size: .
D gene: .
V gene: TRBV27
J gene: TRBJ2-3
CDR3 DNA: TGTGCCAGCAGTTCAATTGACTACCCTAGCACAGATACGCAGTATTTT
CDR3 protein: CASSSIDYPSTDTQYF

clone size: .
D gene: .
V gene: TRBV11-2
J gene: TRBJ2-7
CDR3 DNA: TGTGCCAGCAGCGCCGGGGCAGGTCCCTACGAGCAGTACTTC
CDR3 protein: CASSAGAGPYEQYF

clone size: .
D gene: TRBD1
V gene: TRBV19
J gene: TRBJ2-7
CDR3 DNA: TGTGCCAGTAGTATACTTCTTGGACAGGGTAACGAGCAGTACTTC
CDR3 protein: CASSILLGQGNEQYF

clone size: .
D gene: TRBD2
V gene: TRBV29-1
J gene: TRBJ2-7
CDR3 DNA: TGCAGCGTTGTCCTAGCGGGAGTTGAGCAGTACTTC
CDR3 protein: CSVVLAGVEQYF

clone size: .
D gene: TRBD1
V gene: TRBV5-1
J gene: TRBJ2-1
CDR3 DNA: TGCGCCAGCAGCTTGGCCGGGACAGGGTCTGACAATGAGCAGTTCTTC
CDR3 protein: CASSLAGTGSDNEQFF

clone size: .
D gene: .
V gene: TRBV6-5
J gene: TRBJ1-2
CDR3 DNA: TGTGCCAGCAGTGCCTTGGGCAGGGGAGATGGCTACACCTTC
CDR3 protein: CASSALGRGDGYTF

clone size: .
D gene: TRBD2
V gene: TRBV2
J gene: TRBJ2-3
CDR3 DNA: TGTGCCAGCAGTGCTCGACCGGGACTAGCCCTCAAGGATACGCAGTATTTT
CDR3 protein: CASSARPGLALKDTQYF

clone size: .
D gene: TRBD1
V gene: TRBV7-2
J gene: TRBJ2-1
CDR3 DNA: TGTGCCAGCAGCTTTCGGGACAGGCCCACGTGGCAGTTCTTC
CDR3 protein: CASSFRDRPTWQFF

clone size: once
D gene: TRBD2
V gene: TRBV11-2
J gene: TRBJ2-3
CDR3 DNA: TGTGCCAGCAGCTCGCCTAGCGGGGTTAGCACAGATACGCAGTATTTT
CDR3 protein: CASSSPSGVSTDTQYF

clone size: .
D gene: .
V gene: TRBV6-6
J gene: TRBJ2-2
CDR3 DNA: TGTGCCAGCAGTTTCGGGACCGGGGAGCTGTTTTTT
CDR3 protein: CASSFGTGELFF

clone size: once
D gene: .
V gene: TRBV10-2
J gene: TRBJ2-7
CDR3 DNA: TGCGCCAGCAGTGACGCCACTGGACTGAAAGCCTCATACGAGCAGTACTTC
CDR3 protein: CASSDATGLKASYEQYF

clone size: .
D gene: .
V gene: TRBV6-5
J gene: TRBJ2-2
CDR3 DNA: TGTGCCAGCAGCCAAGATTGGGCCGGGGAGCTGTTTTTT
CDR3 protein: CASSQDWAGELFF